The rows below give T cell receptor beta chains drawn from one sample of a study of control samples from healthy donors and cancer patients. The protocol was immunoSEQ multiplex PCR, while the TCRdb copy is restricted to in-frame clones and leaves out a portion. Of around 130,000 clones in the sample, nearly 90% were seen once. Source material: blood. The receptors stem from a man aged 45-65 years in good health. Both conserved end residues are part of each CDR3. Fields, in order: J gene, V gene, CDR3 protein.

j_gene: TRBJ1-1; v_gene: TRBV3-1/TRBV3-2; CDR3aa: CASSQDWGGEMNTEAFF
j_gene: TRBJ1-2; v_gene: TRBV28; CDR3aa: CASSLGGDGYTF
j_gene: TRBJ1-1; v_gene: TRBV5-6; CDR3aa: CASSRNRGRTPEAFF
j_gene: TRBJ2-7; v_gene: TRBV30; CDR3aa: CAWGEPGQGHSYEQYF
j_gene: TRBJ1-2; v_gene: TRBV5-1; CDR3aa: CASSLAGGDYGYTF
j_gene: TRBJ2-1; v_gene: TRBV2; CDR3aa: CASSARTASSYNEQFF
j_gene: TRBJ1-6; v_gene: TRBV7-8; CDR3aa: CASSWGQGGTNSPLHF
j_gene: TRBJ1-1; v_gene: TRBV27; CDR3aa: CASRRQGASGNTEAFF
j_gene: TRBJ2-7; v_gene: TRBV28; CDR3aa: CASNVGDSNFYEQYF
j_gene: TRBJ1-5; v_gene: TRBV28; CDR3aa: CASSFGGNNQPQHF
j_gene: TRBJ2-7; v_gene: TRBV14; CDR3aa: CASSKLTGISYEQYF
j_gene: TRBJ2-5; v_gene: TRBV12-5; CDR3aa: CASGLGQGRETQYF
j_gene: TRBJ2-1; v_gene: TRBV5-1; CDR3aa: CASRFSGGPQEEQFF
j_gene: TRBJ1-2; v_gene: TRBV4-1; CDR3aa: CASSLRAGSNYGYTF
j_gene: TRBJ1-5; v_gene: TRBV5-1; CDR3aa: CASSLLGHYSNQPQHF
j_gene: TRBJ1-1; v_gene: TRBV29-1; CDR3aa: CSVEGGRDTEAFF
j_gene: TRBJ2-2; v_gene: TRBV2; CDR3aa: CASSVTGGRYTGELFF
j_gene: TRBJ2-1; v_gene: TRBV29-1; CDR3aa: CSVDRGGVGEQFF
j_gene: TRBJ2-1; v_gene: TRBV15; CDR3aa: CATSRVRDRGSYNEQFF
j_gene: TRBJ2-5; v_gene: TRBV4-2; CDR3aa: CASSPAGRLETQYF
j_gene: TRBJ1-1; v_gene: TRBV11-3; CDR3aa: CASSLDYHRGGANTEAFF
j_gene: TRBJ2-7; v_gene: TRBV11-2; CDR3aa: CASSLARGQGAYEQYF
j_gene: TRBJ2-2; v_gene: TRBV2; CDR3aa: CASSEGAERTGELFF
j_gene: TRBJ2-1; v_gene: TRBV5-1; CDR3aa: CASSSGQLNEQFF
j_gene: TRBJ1-6; v_gene: TRBV27; CDR3aa: CASSLSPGRDNSPLHF
j_gene: TRBJ2-7; v_gene: TRBV27; CDR3aa: CASSLVGQGASYEQYF
j_gene: TRBJ1-3; v_gene: TRBV25-1; CDR3aa: CASSEPGRLNTIYF
j_gene: TRBJ2-3; v_gene: TRBV28; CDR3aa: CASKAGGSVGLTDTQYF
j_gene: TRBJ2-1; v_gene: TRBV24-1; CDR3aa: CATGTQGDEQFF
j_gene: TRBJ1-1; v_gene: TRBV4-1; CDR3aa: CASSPTPTGPEAFF
j_gene: TRBJ2-7; v_gene: TRBV3-1/TRBV3-2; CDR3aa: CASSSSYEQYF
j_gene: TRBJ2-2; v_gene: TRBV3-1/TRBV3-2; CDR3aa: CASSQRGELFF
j_gene: TRBJ2-3; v_gene: TRBV7-2; CDR3aa: CASSPRPSVMADTQYF
j_gene: TRBJ2-2; v_gene: TRBV11-2; CDR3aa: CASSSTWPTGELFF
j_gene: TRBJ2-3; v_gene: TRBV19; CDR3aa: CASSIGGTGISDTQYF
j_gene: TRBJ1-1; v_gene: TRBV10-3; CDR3aa: CAISKDSLNTEAFF
j_gene: TRBJ2-1; v_gene: TRBV7-2; CDR3aa: CASSLSSAATYNEQFF
j_gene: TRBJ1-4; v_gene: TRBV7-9; CDR3aa: CASSSPDRVSEKLFF
j_gene: TRBJ2-3; v_gene: TRBV14; CDR3aa: CASSQRVSSTDTQYF
j_gene: TRBJ2-4; v_gene: TRBV28; CDR3aa: CASSLDSVIVAKNIQYF
j_gene: TRBJ2-3; v_gene: TRBV3-1/TRBV3-2; CDR3aa: CASSQSGVGADTQYF
j_gene: TRBJ2-7; v_gene: TRBV24-1; CDR3aa: CATSDPDRPYEQYF
j_gene: TRBJ2-3; v_gene: TRBV3-1/TRBV3-2; CDR3aa: CASSQDEGGASDTQYF
j_gene: TRBJ1-5; v_gene: TRBV28; CDR3aa: CASTRNRGVSNQPQHF
j_gene: TRBJ2-1; v_gene: TRBV5-4; CDR3aa: CASSLGGRNYNEQFF
j_gene: TRBJ2-1; v_gene: TRBV5-1; CDR3aa: CASSLGVLNEQFF
j_gene: TRBJ2-7; v_gene: TRBV3-1/TRBV3-2; CDR3aa: CASSHPRVGSFYEQYF
j_gene: TRBJ1-2; v_gene: TRBV4-1; CDR3aa: CASSLNFQGVDYTF
j_gene: TRBJ2-5; v_gene: TRBV7-2; CDR3aa: CASSFYLDQETQYF
j_gene: TRBJ2-3; v_gene: TRBV7-9; CDR3aa: CASSFAGLEDTQYF
j_gene: TRBJ2-2; v_gene: TRBV5-1; CDR3aa: CASSSPFKDGELFF
j_gene: TRBJ2-1; v_gene: TRBV4-1; CDR3aa: CASSLTGGGGAQFF
j_gene: TRBJ2-3; v_gene: TRBV9; CDR3aa: CANSTRTGGFRDTQYF
j_gene: TRBJ2-7; v_gene: TRBV9; CDR3aa: CASSVGTGGSDEQYF
j_gene: TRBJ1-6; v_gene: TRBV14; CDR3aa: CASSQVGTVFTLHF
j_gene: TRBJ2-5; v_gene: TRBV12-3/TRBV12-4; CDR3aa: CASSLLQETQYF
j_gene: TRBJ2-7; v_gene: TRBV5-7; CDR3aa: CASSLTINYEQYF